One sample yielded the 19 T cell receptor beta chains listed below, sequenced in a study of cytomegalovirus exposure and HLA in healthy donors. PCR employed 60 Vbeta and 13 Jbeta primers. The method was immunoSEQ multiplex PCR; TCRdb's version includes in-frame clones alone and lacks a portion of them. Among about 77,000 clones listed, roughly four fifths were seen once. Sequencing was done on a sample of PBMCs. Every receptor here comes from a middle-aged man in good health and CMV-seronegative.

V is TRBV10-2 and J is TRBJ2-1; TRBD2 agrees at 8 bases. J gave up 8 bases and V 4 bases, and 7 bases lay outside the gene matches. CDR1 and CDR2 from the germline V gene are WSHSY and SAAADI. The CDR3 extends over 14 amino acids. CDR3 sequence reads: CASSGGGMRDEQFF. CDR3 DNA sequence: TGCGCCAGCAGTGGCGGGGGGATGAGGGATGAGCAGTTCTTC.

The chain combines TRBV30 with TRBJ2-1, with a tentative D call TRBD1 (5 bases). Germline CDR1 reads GTSNPN; CDR2 reads SVGIG (reference sequence). The V gene lost 1 base and the J gene lost 9 bases, with 10 bases spanning the gap. The CDR3 contains 12 residues. CDR3 amino acids: CAWSDRYGEQFF. Here the CDR3 DNA reads TGTGCCTGGAGTGACAGGTACGGTGAGCAGTTCTTC.

This clone occurred once. The chain links TRBV19 to TRBJ2-7; 7 bases agree with TRBD1. The CDR3 runs 14 residues. The V segment lost 1 base and the J segment 6 bases; nucleotides outside the gene matches: 6. Germline CDR1 is LNHDA and CDR2 is SQIVND (reference sequence). The CDR3 loop reads CASSIGQGGFEQYF. CDR3 bases: TGTGCCAGTAGTATAGGCCAAGGGGGCTTCGAGCAGTACTTC.

The V gene is TRBV4-1, the J gene TRBJ1-2; D unclear. Trimming stripped 0 bases from V and 1 base from J, with 9 bases between. CDR1 and CDR2 from the germline V gene are MGHRA and YSYEKL. This CDR3 is 15 amino acids long. For the CDR3, the DNA is TGCGCCAGCAGCCAAGATCCCAGCGTTAACTATGGCTACACCTTC. It codes for CASSQDPSVNYGYTF.

J is TRBJ2-1 and V is TRBV19, with a possible D match to TRBD2 (5 bases). The CDR3 totals 12 residues. Germline CDR1 LNHDA, CDR2 SQIVND (reference sequence). Trimming took 1 base from V and 7 from J, leaving 5 bases between them. In nucleotides, the CDR3 is TGTGCCAGTAGTATAGGAGGGAATGAGCAGTTCTTC. It encodes CASSIGGNEQFF.

This clone appeared a few times. CDR3 region: CAWSAGGYYEQYF. The DNA of the CDR3 is TGTGCCTGGAGTGCAGGGGGCTACTACGAGCAGTACTTC. The genes are TRBV30 and TRBJ2-7; 8 bases match TRBD1. V dropped 1 base and J dropped 3; count of bases not matched to a gene: 2. This CDR3 spans 13 amino acids. CDR1 is GTSNPN and CDR2 is SVGIG in the germline V gene (reference sequence).

The V gene is TRBV28, the J gene TRBJ2-1; 8 bases fit TRBD1. J was trimmed by 7 bases and V by 7 bases; bases with no gene match: 12. The germline CDR1 and CDR2 sequences are MDHEN and SYDVKM. The CDR3 loop spans 15 amino acids. CDR3 bases: TGTGCCAGCACCGTAACCAGGGGGCAGGTAAATGAGCAGTTCTTC. It yields the protein CASTVTRGQVNEQFF.

The chain is built from TRBV4-1 and TRBJ2-2; TRBD2 matches 10 bases. V shed 1 base, J shed 5 bases, and the junction held 4 bases outside the gene matches. The CDR3 length is 16 residues. Germline V gene sequence: CDR1 MGHRA, CDR2 YSYEKL. Written as DNA, the CDR3 is TGCGCCAGCAGCCAAGGAGCGGGAGGGGTGACCGGGGAGCTGTTTTTT. Its translation is CASSQGAGGVTGELFF.

In nucleotides, the CDR3 is TGCGCCAGCAGCCAATACCAACAGGGGGCTCAGCCCCAGCATTTT. Translation gives CASSQYQQGAQPQHF. The rearrangement uses TRBV4-1 and TRBJ1-5; 9 bases map to TRBD1. The germline CDR1 and CDR2 sequences are MGHRA and YSYEKL. J was trimmed by 6 bases and V by 2 bases; bases with no gene match: 5. CDR3 length equals 15 residues.

This chain uses TRBV10-3 with TRBJ2-1; 8 bases are a match to TRBD2. The junction had 11 bases not matched to a gene; V was cut back by 8 bases and J by 8 bases. Germline assignment: CDR1 ENHRY and CDR2 SYGVKD. The CDR3 spans 14 residues. CDR3 sequence (DNA): TGTGCCATCTCTGACGGGAGGGTACGATATGAGCAGTTCTTC. Translating gives CAISDGRVRYEQFF.

This clone was picked up a small number of times. V and J are TRBV6-6 and TRBJ2-7, with D maybe TRBD1 (5 bases). The germline CDR1 and CDR2 sequences are MNHNY and SVGAGI (reference sequence). V lost 6 bases and J lost 3, with 21 bases in between. The CDR3 extends over 16 amino acids. As DNA, the CDR3 is TGTGCCAGCAGAGCTCCCATGGCAGGGAAACTCTACGAGCAGTACTTC. Amino acid sequence: CASRAPMAGKLYEQYF.

The chain links TRBV15 to TRBJ2-5, with 9 bases matching TRBD1. Germline V gene lookup returns CDR1 LNHNV and CDR2 YYDKDF (reference sequence). There are 15 residues in the CDR3. V shed 1 base and J 7 bases; nucleotides not matched to a gene: 7. CDR3 sequence (DNA): TGTGCCACCAGCAGAGGTGGACAGGGGCAGGTGACCCAGTACTTC. Residues: CATSRGGQGQVTQYF.

The chain combines TRBV13 with TRBJ2-2; D is unclear. Germline V gene data show CDR1 as PRHDT and CDR2 as FYEKMQ (reference sequence). The CDR3 runs to 12 residues. The V gene lost 5 bases and the J gene lost 3 bases, with 4 bases spanning the gap. CDR3 DNA: TGTGCCAGCAGCCCCGACACCGGGGAGCTGTTTTTT. Translating gives CASSPDTGELFF.

The rearrangement joins TRBV12-2 to TRBJ1-5; TRBD1, the table's D call, was not compared with the DNA. TRBV12-2 is marked as a pseudogene. There are 13 residues in the CDR3. CDR3 sequence: CASREGDSQPQHF. DNA of the CDR3: TGTGCAAGTCGTGAAGGGGACAGTCAGCCCCAGCATTTT.

The gene calls are TRBV27 and TRBJ1-1; the D gene is possibly TRBD1 (5 bases). Germline V gives CDR1 MNHEY, CDR2 SMNVEV (reference sequence). This CDR3 region has 14 residues. The V end lost 2 bases, the J end lost 0 bases, and 7 bases lay between the germline ends. The CDR3 here is CASSLGGMNTEAFF. The CDR3 DNA reads TGTGCCAGCAGTTTAGGGGGGATGAACACTGAAGCTTTCTTT.

The chain is built from TRBV7-9 and TRBJ2-3; TRBD2 matches at 11 bases. CDR1 is SEHNR and CDR2 is FQNEAQ in the germline V gene (reference sequence). Trimming at V came to 5 bases and at J to 8 bases, leaving 18 bases not matched to a gene. This CDR3 spans 18 amino acids. The CDR3 region has the DNA TGTGCCAGCAGCCTTCCGCCGACTAGCGGGGCCCCTTCCGCTACGCAGTATTTT. As protein: CASSLPPTSGAPSATQYF.

The DNA for the CDR3 is TGTGCCAGCAGCTTCACGGGGAACACAGATACGCAGTATTTT. Residues: CASSFTGNTDTQYF. This chain connects TRBV7-9 to TRBJ2-3; maybe TRBD2 (5 bases). V dropped 3 bases and J dropped 2 bases, with 9 bases sitting between them. Germline CDR1 and CDR2: SEHNR and FQNEAQ (reference sequence). The CDR3 spans 14 residues.

This clone was seen a few times. This chain uses TRBV5-1 with TRBJ1-2; D is unclear. The CDR3 spans 14 residues. Trimming took off 2 bases at V and 1 base at J, with 9 bases between the two ends. The germline V gene has CDR1 SGHRS and CDR2 YFSETQ. CDR3 amino acids: CASSFLDYNYGYTF. CDR3 coding DNA: TGCGCCAGCAGCTTCCTAGATTATAACTATGGCTACACCTTC.

The V call is TRBV23-1, the J call TRBJ1-1; D unresolved. TRBV23-1 is labeled an ORF, and its function is uncertain. V was shortened by 10 bases and J by 5 bases, with 17 bases between the two germline ends. The CDR3 runs 13 residues. The CDR3 nucleotides are TGCGCCAAACCGGCGCGAGGGCGAACTGAAGCTTTCTTT. Its protein is CAKPARGRTEAFF.